What follows are 28 T cell receptor beta chains derived from one specimen sequenced in a study of identical twins. Using its own MiXCR run on the 5' RACE reads, TCRdb lists one record per CDR3 protein. The sample includes under 500,000 distinct CDR3 sequences, approximately 15% of them seen just once. These data also formed part of another study, on yellow fever vaccine responses in identical twins.

Sample: CD4+ T cells sorted from blood. All receptors come from a young woman in good health.

The rearrangement links TRBV28 to TRBJ1-5; 7 bases align to TRBD1. The CDR3 length is 14 residues. The V gene end was trimmed by 6 bases and the J gene end by 4 bases; junction bases not matched to a gene: 6. The germline CDR1 and CDR2 sequences are MDHEN and SYDVKM. This CDR3 is CASRPSGGNQPQHF. As DNA, the CDR3 is TGTGCCAGCAGACCCTCAGGGGGGAATCAGCCCCAGCATTTT.

This clonotype was observed a few times. V and J are TRBV14 and TRBJ2-7; D may match TRBD1 or TRBD2 (5 bases each). V dropped 0 bases and J dropped 0 bases, with 9 bases sitting between them. This CDR3 comprises 15 residues. The germline CDR1 and CDR2 sequences are SGHDN and FVKESK. The CDR3, as DNA: TGTGCCAGCAGCCAAGAGGGGGAAAGCTCCTACGAGCAGTACTTC. The encoded protein is CASSQEGESSYEQYF. Combining the CDR3 with reference TRBV14 and TRBJ2-7 gives the whole variable domain EAGVTQFPSHSVIEKGQTVTLRCDPISGHDNLYWYRRVMGKEIKFLLHFVKESKQDESGMPNNRFLAERTGGTYSTLKVQPAELEDSGVYFCASSQEGESSYEQYFGPGTRLTVT.

The chain has TRBV18 and TRBJ2-7; TRBD1 agrees at 11 bases. The CDR3 contains 17 residues. Per the germline V gene, CDR1 is KGHSH and CDR2 is LQKENI. The trim removed 4 bases at V and 5 bases at J, leaving 13 bases unmatched. CDR3 sequence (DNA): TGTGCCAGCTCACTGCAAAGCGGGACAGGGGGTCGCGACGAGCAGTACTTC. Its protein is CASSLQSGTGGRDEQYF.

This clonotype was recorded many times. The J gene is TRBJ2-7, the V gene TRBV7-2; D not certain. Germline V gives CDR1 SGHTA, CDR2 FQGNSA. CDR3 length equals 13 residues. V lost 2 bases to trimming and J lost 2 bases, with 7 bases between them. CDR3 coding DNA: TGTGCCAGCAGCTTATCGGCCACCTACGAGCAGTACTTC. Encoded protein: CASSLSATYEQYF.

This rearrangement joins TRBV20-1 to TRBJ2-7, with 9 bases aligning to TRBD2. The junction had 5 bases not matched to a gene; V was cut back by 2 bases and J by 6 bases. The CDR3 covers 13 residues. Germline V gene data show CDR1 as DFQATT and CDR2 as SNEGSKA (reference sequence). The CDR3 is CSARIAGVSEQYF. For the CDR3, the DNA is TGCAGTGCTAGAATAGCGGGAGTCTCCGAGCAGTACTTC.

This clonotype was observed many times. The V gene is TRBV3-1, the J gene TRBJ2-5; D uncertain. V was clipped by 3 bases and J by 2 bases, with 13 bases between them. Germline assignment: CDR1 LGHDT and CDR2 YNNKEL (reference sequence). The CDR3 sequence is 15 residues long. CDR3 nucleotide sequence: TGTGCCAGCAGCCACCGAGATACTAAGCAAGAGACCCAGTACTTC. It codes for CASSHRDTKQETQYF.

V and J are TRBV11-2 and TRBJ2-3; 7 bases are shared with TRBD2. V was pared by 1 base and J by 5 bases, with 9 bases of the junction left unmatched. Per the germline V gene, CDR1 is SGHAT and CDR2 is FQNNGV. This CDR3 region has 16 residues. CDR3 region: CASSLVGRGGGDTQYF. As DNA, the CDR3 is TGTGCCAGCAGCTTAGTGGGCCGCGGGGGTGGAGATACGCAGTATTTT.

This clonotype has more than one count but fewer than ten. V is TRBV5-1 and J is TRBJ2-1, with TRBD2 as a possible D gene (7 bases). The V and J ends lost 1 base and 6 bases respectively, with 17 bases between them. CDR3 size: 16 residues. Germline V CDR1 and CDR2: SGHRS, YFSETQ. DNA of the CDR3: TGCGCCAGCAGCTTGAGGGGGGGGGCGGTTTCCAATGAGCAGTTCTTC. Translated: CASSLRGGAVSNEQFF.

The genes are TRBV7-8 and TRBJ2-1; 8 positions match TRBD2. There are 16 residues in the CDR3. Germline V CDR1 and CDR2: SGHVS, FQNEAQ. Trimming removed 5 bases from V and 7 bases from J; junction bases left unmatched: 13. The CDR3 reads CASSVARGAGGNEQFF. In nucleotides, the CDR3 is TGTGCCAGCAGCGTTGCCCGGGGGGCGGGAGGTAATGAGCAGTTCTTC.

The chain combines TRBV19 with TRBJ2-1; 10 bases align to TRBD2. In germline, CDR1 is LNHDA, CDR2 SQIVND (reference sequence). This CDR3 is 14 amino acids long. Unmatched junction bases numbered 10, after V lost 5 bases and J lost 12 bases. Here the CDR3 DNA reads TGTGCCAGTAGTCCCGGGACTAGCGAGAGAAGGCAGTTCTTC. The encoded protein is CASSPGTSERRQFF.

A few counts support this clonotype. The chain joins TRBV5-1 to TRBJ2-5; 8 bases fit TRBD1. The CDR3 is 17 residues long. The junction had 12 bases not matched to a gene; V was cut back by 4 bases and J by 1 base. Germline CDR1 is SGHRS and CDR2 is YFSETQ. As DNA, the CDR3 is TGCGCCAGCAGCCCCAGGACAGGGAAAGGTTTCCAAGAGACCCAGTACTTC. Protein sequence: CASSPRTGKGFQETQYF.

The CDR3 DNA follows: TGCGCCAGCAGCCAAGATTTCGTAGAAGTAACCGGGGAGCTGTTTTTT. This sequence encodes CASSQDFVEVTGELFF. The chain uses TRBV4-3 and TRBJ2-2, with D unresolved. V gave up 0 bases and J gave up 5 bases, with 13 bases separating them. CDR1 LGHNA and CDR2 YSLEER come from the germline V gene. CDR3 length: 16 amino acids.

To note about this clonotype: The germline gene is not matched at one end of the junction; a read error may be the cause. The rearrangement joins TRBV7-2 to TRBJ2-1, with a tentative D call TRBD1 (6 bases). Germline V gene data show CDR1 as SGHTA and CDR2 as FQGNSA. The CDR3 has 16 amino acids. In DNA form, the CDR3 reads TGTGCCAGCAGCTTATTCGGACAGAGCTCCTACTATGAGCAGTTCTTC. Protein sequence: CASSLFGQSSYYEQFF.

This clonotype has a handful of counts. The chain recombines TRBV6-2 or TRBV6-3 with TRBJ2-3; D gene unclear. With 1 base removed from V and 1 base from J, the gap between germline ends came to 9 bases. Germline V gene data show CDR1 as MNHEY and CDR2 as SVGEGT. The CDR3 loop spans 15 amino acids. For the CDR3, the DNA is TGTGCCAGCAGTTACTGGGGTCAGGGCACAGATACGCAGTATTTT. It specifies CASSYWGQGTDTQYF.

The gene calls are TRBV20-1 and TRBJ2-5; no clear D. The CDR3 loop spans 11 amino acids. V lost 4 bases to trimming and J lost 0 bases, with 3 bases between them. Looked up from germline, CDR1 is DFQATT and CDR2 is SNEGSKA (reference sequence). CDR3 region: CSANNQETQYF. The CDR3 DNA reads as TGCAGTGCTAATAACCAAGAGACCCAGTACTTC.

This clonotype was detected many times. The rearrangement links TRBV7-2 to TRBJ2-5; TRBD1 or TRBD2 may be the D gene (5 bases each). The ends were cut back, 6 bases at V and 8 bases at J, with 13 bases in the middle. Per germline, CDR1 SGHTA and CDR2 FQGNSA. The CDR3 runs to 12 residues. The CDR3 loop is CASREGTGTQYF. CDR3 in DNA: TGTGCCAGCAGAGAAGGGACGGGAACCCAGTACTTC.

This clonotype was seen many times. This chain joins TRBV5-1 and TRBJ2-5; D gene uncertain. From germline, CDR1 is SGHRS and CDR2 YFSETQ. V was shortened by 4 bases and J by 6 bases, with 10 bases between the two germline ends. The CDR3 extends over 12 amino acids. The CDR3 here is CASSLGGKTQYF. CDR3 coding DNA: TGCGCCAGCAGCCTGGGCGGAAAGACCCAGTACTTC.

The table lists this clonotype with many counts. This sequence joins TRBV5-1 and TRBJ2-3; D gene uncertain. The V gene lost 7 bases and the J gene lost 2 bases, with 11 bases spanning the gap. Germline V gene sequence: CDR1 SGHRS, CDR2 YFSETQ. This CDR3 is 13 amino acids long. The CDR3 DNA reads as TGCGCCAGCCGTGTCCTATCCACAGATACGCAGTATTTT. Encoded protein: CASRVLSTDTQYF.

V usage is TRBV4-3 and J usage is TRBJ1-2; TRBD1 matches at 10 bases. V lost 4 bases, J lost 4 bases, and 6 bases stayed unmatched. CDR3 size: 15 residues. CDR1 is LGHNA, CDR2 YSLEER, per germline. CDR3 region: CASSLGTGDVYGYTF. In DNA form, the CDR3 reads TGCGCCAGCAGCCTTGGGACAGGGGATGTCTATGGCTACACCTTC.

A few counts support this clonotype. The chain joins TRBV29-1 to TRBJ2-6; D is unresolved. Germline V lookup: CDR1 SQVTM, CDR2 ANQGSEA. V was trimmed by 5 bases and J by 0 bases, leaving 11 bases between them. This CDR3 is 15 amino acids long. This CDR3 is CSVTTFISGANVLTF. The CDR3 DNA is TGCAGCGTTACTACCTTTATCTCTGGGGCCAACGTCCTGACTTTC. Based on the CDR3 plus reference TRBV29-1 and TRBJ2-6, the full variable domain is SAVISQKPSRDICQRGTSLTIQCQVDSQVTMMFWYRQQPGQSLTLIATANQGSEATYESGFVIDKFPISRPNLTFSTLTVSNMSPEDSSIYLCSVTTFISGANVLTFGAGSRLTVL.

This clonotype was seen a few times. V is TRBV6-5 and J is TRBJ2-5, with D perhaps matching TRBD1 (7 bases). V was clipped by 2 bases and J by 2 bases, with 12 bases between them. Germline V gene lookup returns CDR1 MNHEY and CDR2 SVGAGI. The CDR3 covers 15 residues. The CDR3 sequence: CASSYPAGQQETQYF. Here the CDR3 DNA reads TGTGCCAGCAGTTACCCCGCGGGACAGCAAGAGACCCAGTACTTC.

The rearrangement uses TRBV6-2 or TRBV6-3 and TRBJ2-3; 8 nucleotides align to TRBD2. The CDR3 is made up of 16 amino acids. Per the germline V gene, CDR1 is MNHEY and CDR2 is SVGEGT. V lost 6 bases and J lost 9; bases outside the gene matches: 17. CDR3 bases: TGTGCCAGCAGGAACGTGGCTAGCGGGCTGATGAACACGCAGTATTTT. Encoded protein: CASRNVASGLMNTQYF.

This clonotype appeared many times. The CDR3 nucleotides read TGTGCCAGCAGCCAAACAGCTACCTACGAGCAGTACTTC. It yields the protein CASSQTATYEQYF. V and J are TRBV3-1 and TRBJ2-7; D remains unclear. Germline V lookup: CDR1 LGHDT, CDR2 YNNKEL (reference sequence). V lost 2 bases to trimming and J lost 2 bases, with 7 bases between them. The CDR3 is made up of 13 amino acids.

V and J are TRBV3-1 and TRBJ2-1, with D tentatively TRBD2 (6 bases). This CDR3 is 14 amino acids long. Germline assignment: CDR1 LGHDT and CDR2 YNNKEL (reference sequence). V shed 8 bases and J shed 5 bases, with 16 bases lying between them. The CDR3 DNA follows: TGTGCCAGCGAACCGGGACTCCAACACAATGAGCAGTTCTTC. The encoded protein is CASEPGLQHNEQFF.

This clonotype has a handful of counts. The chain recombines TRBV7-2 with TRBJ2-3; D unresolved. This CDR3 spans 14 amino acids. Trimming took 3 bases from V and 0 from J, leaving 7 bases between them. Germline loops: CDR1 SGHTA, CDR2 FQGNSA. The CDR3 loop is CASSLRMSTDTQYF. CDR3 DNA sequence: TGTGCCAGCAGCTTGAGAATGAGCACAGATACGCAGTATTTT. The full variable domain, its missing parts supplied by reference TRBV7-2 and TRBJ2-3, is GAGVSQSPSNKVTEKGKDVELRCDPISGHTALYWYRQSLGQGLEFLIYFQGNSAPDKSGLPSDRFSAERTGGSVSTLTIQRTQQEDSAVYLCASSLRMSTDTQYFGPGTRLTVL.

This clonotype was recorded a few times. The chain has TRBV3-1 and TRBJ2-3, with 9 bases fitting TRBD2. The CDR3 has 18 residues. With 1 base clipped from V and 2 bases from J, the junction kept 10 bases outside the gene matches. Germline V gene sequence: CDR1 LGHDT, CDR2 YNNKEL (reference sequence). CDR3 sequence: CASSQGISSGAYTDTQYF. The CDR3 DNA sequence: TGTGCCAGCAGCCAAGGTATTTCTAGCGGGGCGTACACAGATACGCAGTATTTT.

The J gene is TRBJ2-7, the V gene TRBV7-8; 8 bases map to TRBD1. Per the germline V gene, CDR1 is SGHVS and CDR2 is FQNEAQ. The length of the CDR3 is 15 residues. After removal of 4 bases from V and 0 bases from J, the junction contained 5 bases not matched to a gene. The CDR3 DNA reads TGTGCCAGCAGCTCGGGACAGGCGATCTCCTACGAGCAGTACTTC. The encoded protein is CASSSGQAISYEQYF.

This clonotype came up a few times. The rearrangement uses TRBV7-9 and TRBJ1-1, with D unresolved. The germline V gene encodes CDR1 SEHNR and CDR2 FQNEAQ (reference sequence). CDR3 size: 14 residues. V was clipped by 6 bases and J by 1 base, with 12 bases between them. The CDR3 reads CASRSQTKNTEAFF. The CDR3, as DNA: TGTGCCAGCAGGTCACAGACTAAGAACACTGAAGCTTTCTTT.